The rows below give T cell receptor beta chains drawn from one sample of a study of blood T cell repertoires in COVID-19. TCRdb's table, derived via immunoSEQ multiplex PCR, lists solely in-frame clones and lacks some. Of more than 300,000 clones in the sample, 87% were seen once. The sequenced sample consisted of PBMCs or T cells enriched from blood (not recorded which). The receptors come from a woman between 25 and 40 years old who had recovered from COVID-19. Both conserved end residues are trimmed from each CDR3.

v_call: TRBV28; cdr3_length: 14; j_call: TRBJ1-5; cdr3_aa: ASSPPGFVFGQPQH
v_call: TRBV7-8; cdr3_length: 11; j_call: TRBJ2-7; cdr3_aa: ASNREKAYEQY
v_call: TRBV10-1; cdr3_length: 13; j_call: TRBJ2-2; cdr3_aa: ASSDGTVNTGELF
v_call: TRBV6-2/TRBV6-3; cdr3_length: 14; j_call: TRBJ2-6; cdr3_aa: ASSYSLRGGVNVLT
v_call: TRBV5-4; cdr3_length: 12; j_call: TRBJ1-2; cdr3_aa: ASSRGQADYGYT
v_call: TRBV11-2; cdr3_length: 12; j_call: TRBJ1-2; cdr3_aa: ASSEQGARGGYT
v_call: TRBV4-1; cdr3_length: 13; j_call: TRBJ2-3; cdr3_aa: ASSQERSGTDTQY
v_call: TRBV7-9; cdr3_length: 12; j_call: TRBJ1-6; cdr3_aa: ASSRDRGYSPLH
v_call: TRBV12-5; cdr3_length: 12; j_call: TRBJ2-7; cdr3_aa: ASGLGRGVYEQY
v_call: TRBV5-4; cdr3_length: 11; j_call: TRBJ1-1; cdr3_aa: ASSLGRDTEAF
v_call: TRBV30; cdr3_length: 13; j_call: TRBJ2-3; cdr3_aa: AWRLAGEGTDTQY
v_call: TRBV15; cdr3_length: 12; j_call: TRBJ2-1; cdr3_aa: ATSPEGLVNEQF
v_call: TRBV6-1; cdr3_length: 14; j_call: TRBJ2-7; cdr3_aa: ASSEAASRRPYEQY
v_call: TRBV9; cdr3_length: 12; j_call: TRBJ2-3; cdr3_aa: ASSVRPGTDTQY
v_call: TRBV4-1; cdr3_length: 12; j_call: TRBJ1-1; cdr3_aa: ASSQVVSYTEAF
v_call: TRBV19; cdr3_length: 12; j_call: TRBJ1-2; cdr3_aa: ASSLGQVGSGYT
v_call: TRBV11-2; cdr3_length: 13; j_call: TRBJ2-7; cdr3_aa: ASSLDGRDPHEQY
v_call: TRBV11-2; cdr3_length: 12; j_call: TRBJ2-5; cdr3_aa: ASSLVIWRETQY
v_call: TRBV6-1; cdr3_length: 13; j_call: TRBJ2-7; cdr3_aa: ASSDRGGLLYEQY
v_call: TRBV6-4; cdr3_length: 12; j_call: TRBJ1-1; cdr3_aa: ASSPGTENTEAF
v_call: TRBV30; cdr3_length: 12; j_call: TRBJ1-5; cdr3_aa: AWSVGQGHQPQH
v_call: TRBV4-1; cdr3_length: 15; j_call: TRBJ1-1; cdr3_aa: ASSPKRGRGRCTEAF
v_call: TRBV6-1; cdr3_length: 14; j_call: TRBJ1-2; cdr3_aa: ASSEALVQAVYGYT
v_call: TRBV27; cdr3_length: 13; j_call: TRBJ2-1; cdr3_aa: ASNSGGGASNEQF
v_call: TRBV5-6; cdr3_length: 15; j_call: TRBJ2-5; cdr3_aa: ASSGGDRDLTQETQY
v_call: TRBV5-4; cdr3_length: 13; j_call: TRBJ1-4; cdr3_aa: ASSKSGTANEKLF
v_call: TRBV14; cdr3_length: 12; j_call: TRBJ1-2; cdr3_aa: ASSQVPGYYGYT
v_call: TRBV19; cdr3_length: 10; j_call: TRBJ1-1; cdr3_aa: ASIGGGTEAF
v_call: TRBV25-1; cdr3_length: 13; j_call: TRBJ1-6; cdr3_aa: ASREKNVDFSPLH
v_call: TRBV19; cdr3_length: 13; j_call: TRBJ1-4; cdr3_aa: ASSTGTGGNEKLF
v_call: TRBV19; cdr3_length: 13; j_call: TRBJ1-6; cdr3_aa: ASSIGEGGNSPLH
v_call: TRBV3-1/TRBV3-2; cdr3_length: 11; j_call: TRBJ1-2; cdr3_aa: ASSPGGAYGYT
v_call: TRBV5-1; cdr3_length: 12; j_call: TRBJ2-7; cdr3_aa: ASSSDGSSYEQY
v_call: TRBV7-2; cdr3_length: 12; j_call: TRBJ2-5; cdr3_aa: ASSWTSGGETQY
v_call: TRBV5-1; cdr3_length: 12; j_call: TRBJ2-7; cdr3_aa: ASSVDRGLYEQY
v_call: TRBV12-3/TRBV12-4; cdr3_length: 11; j_call: TRBJ1-1; cdr3_aa: ASSFAGNTEAF
v_call: TRBV7-8; cdr3_length: 12; j_call: TRBJ2-7; cdr3_aa: ASSPRDTSYEQY
v_call: TRBV18; cdr3_length: 11; j_call: TRBJ1-2; cdr3_aa: ASSPPTELGYT
v_call: TRBV6-6; cdr3_length: 14; j_call: TRBJ1-2; cdr3_aa: ASSKSPPAGDYGYT
v_call: TRBV9; cdr3_length: 14; j_call: TRBJ1-6; cdr3_aa: ASSVATGRSNSPLH
v_call: TRBV5-1; cdr3_length: 7; j_call: TRBJ1-1; cdr3_aa: ASRWTFS